The entry below gives a single TCR beta chain sequence along with its context. Its antigen is unidentified. The entry originates in a study of cytomegalovirus exposure and HLA in healthy donors. Findings and caveats of the study: Researchers reported in a later analysis that a missense DCLRE1C variant was tied to TCR beta V- and J-gene trimming. A later analysis found common viral pathogens apparently linked to several of the most significant clusters. The authors enumerated under 200 TCR beta chains as linked to cytomegalovirus.

The CDR3 loop spans 17 amino acids. Germline CDR1 reads LNHDA; CDR2 reads SQIVND (reference sequence). V was shortened by 3 bases and J by 1 base, with 18 bases between the two germline ends. The PCR contained 60 Vbeta and 13 Jbeta primers. Some clones are missing from TCRdb's copy, which holds only in-frame ones; the method was immunoSEQ multiplex PCR. The sample consists of about 190,000 clones, 65% to 85% of them appearing once. Sequences were obtained from PBMCs. This clonotype was sampled from a woman aged 18-35 years in good health and CMV-seronegative. This chain uses TRBV19 with TRBJ1-1, with D maybe TRBD1 (6 bases). CDR3 DNA: TGTGCCAGTAGTATCCACCCCGGACAGATAAAGAACACTGAAGCTTTCTTT. Protein: CASSIHPGQIKNTEAFF. The whole variable domain, filled in from reference TRBV19 and TRBJ1-1, reads DGGITQSPKYLFRKEGQNVTLSCEQNLNHDAMYWYRQDPGQGLRLIYYSQIVNDFQKGDIAEGYSVSREKKESFPLTVTSAQKNPTAFYLCASSIHPGQIKNTEAFFGQGTRLTVV.